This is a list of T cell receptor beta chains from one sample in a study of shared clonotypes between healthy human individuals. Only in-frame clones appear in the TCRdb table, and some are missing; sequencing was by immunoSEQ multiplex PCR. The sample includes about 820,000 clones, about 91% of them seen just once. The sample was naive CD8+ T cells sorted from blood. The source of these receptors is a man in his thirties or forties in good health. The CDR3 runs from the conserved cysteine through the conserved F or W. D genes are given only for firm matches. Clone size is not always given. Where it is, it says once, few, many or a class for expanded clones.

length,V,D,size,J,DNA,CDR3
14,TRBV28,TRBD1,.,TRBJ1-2,TGTGCCAGCAGTTTTCCAGGGGGCGTTTATGGCTACACCTTC,CASSFPGGVYGYTF
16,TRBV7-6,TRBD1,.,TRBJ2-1,TGTGCCAGCAGCTCGAGGACAGGGGCGGCAGACAATGAGCAGTTCTTC,CASSSRTGAADNEQFF
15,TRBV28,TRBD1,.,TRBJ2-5,TGTGCCAGCAGTTTCGGGGACAGGGACCAAGAGACCCAGTACTTC,CASSFGDRDQETQYF
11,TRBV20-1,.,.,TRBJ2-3,TGCAGTGCTACCTTGTTAGATACGCAGTATTTT,CSATLLDTQYF
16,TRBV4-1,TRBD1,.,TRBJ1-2,TGCGCCAGCAGCCCCATTGGACAGGGCCTGAACTATGGCTACACCTTC,CASSPIGQGLNYGYTF
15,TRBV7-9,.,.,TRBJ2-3,TGTGCCAGCAGCTTAGCGCAGGCAGGGTGGGATACGCAGTATTTT,CASSLAQAGWDTQYF
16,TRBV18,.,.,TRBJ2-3,TGTGCCAGCTCACCGCGGCGAGGGATTAGCACAGATACGCAGTATTTT,CASSPRRGISTDTQYF
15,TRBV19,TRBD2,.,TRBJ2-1,TGTGCCAGTAGTCTGACTAGCGGGGCTGGCAATGAGCAGTTCTTC,CASSLTSGAGNEQFF
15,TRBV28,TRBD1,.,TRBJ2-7,TGTGCCAGCAGTTACAGGACAGGCGGCCCCTACGAGCAGTACTTC,CASSYRTGGPYEQYF
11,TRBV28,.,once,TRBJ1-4,TGTGCCAGCAGTTTAAATGAAAAACTGTTTTTT,CASSLNEKLFF
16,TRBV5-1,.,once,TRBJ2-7,TGCGCCAGCAGCTTCCCCGGGGGGCTCGTGGGGAACGAGCAGTACTTC,CASSFPGGLVGNEQYF
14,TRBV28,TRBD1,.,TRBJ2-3,TGTGCCAGCGGAACAGGGGATACCACAGATACGCAGTATTTT,CASGTGDTTDTQYF
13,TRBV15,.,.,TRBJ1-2,TGTGCCACCAGCGGGGATATAGCGAGTGGCTACACCTTC,CATSGDIASGYTF
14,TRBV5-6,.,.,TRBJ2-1,TGTGCCAGCAGCTGGACTAATACCAGGGATGAGCAGTTCTTC,CASSWTNTRDEQFF
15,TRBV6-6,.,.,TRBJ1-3,TGTGCCAGCAGTTCCACAGGGACCTCTGGAAACACCATATATTTT,CASSSTGTSGNTIYF
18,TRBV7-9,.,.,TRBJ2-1,TGTGCCAGCAGCTTACGGCCCCCAGGGAGTTTTTCCTACAATGAGCAGTTCTTC,CASSLRPPGSFSYNEQFF
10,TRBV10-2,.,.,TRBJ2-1,TGCGCCAGCAGTGACGCCGAGCAGTTCTTC,CASSDAEQFF
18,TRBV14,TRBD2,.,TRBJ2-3,TGTGCCAGCAGCCAAGATCGGGCAGAGACTAGCGGGCCAGATACGCAGTATTTT,CASSQDRAETSGPDTQYF
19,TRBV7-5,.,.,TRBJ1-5,TGTGCCAGAAGGGGGTTGGGGGACACCTCACCTTATAGCAATCAGCCCCAGCATTTT,CARRGLGDTSPYSNQPQHF
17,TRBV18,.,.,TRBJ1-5,TGTGCCAGCTCACCCACAGGACAGATCTATAGCAATCAGCCCCAGCATTTT,CASSPTGQIYSNQPQHF
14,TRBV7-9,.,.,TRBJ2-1,TGTGCCAGCAGCCGAAGTTCAGGGGTGAATGAGCAGTTCTTC,CASSRSSGVNEQFF
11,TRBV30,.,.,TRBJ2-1,TGTGCCTGGGTCCGGGGAAATGAGCAGTTCTTC,CAWVRGNEQFF
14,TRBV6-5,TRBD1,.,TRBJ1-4,TGTGCCAGCAGTTGGGGACAGAATAATGAAAAACTGTTTTTT,CASSWGQNNEKLFF
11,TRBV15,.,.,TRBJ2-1,TGTGCCACCAGCACCGGCCATGAGCAGTTCTTC,CATSTGHEQFF
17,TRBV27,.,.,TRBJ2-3,TGTGCCAGCAGCAACACCCTCGGGGGACTTAGCACAGATACGCAGTATTTT,CASSNTLGGLSTDTQYF
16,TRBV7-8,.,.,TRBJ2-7,TGTGCCAGCAGCTTAGCGAGAGGGGGGGGATTCTACGAGCAGTACTTC,CASSLARGGGFYEQYF
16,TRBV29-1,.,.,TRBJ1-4,TGCAGCGTTGAAGATTGGGCGGCCGACGGGGATGAAAAACTGTTTTTT,CSVEDWAADGDEKLFF
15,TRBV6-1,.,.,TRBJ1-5,TGTGCCAGCAGTGAAGGGTGGCGGGGTATTCAGCCCCAGCATTTT,CASSEGWRGIQPQHF
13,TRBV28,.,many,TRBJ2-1,TGTGCCAGCATCCGCGGAAACTACAATGAGCAGTTCTTC,CASIRGNYNEQFF
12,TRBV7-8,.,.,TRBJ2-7,TGTGCCAGCAGCATGGGAGACTACGAGCAGTACTTC,CASSMGDYEQYF
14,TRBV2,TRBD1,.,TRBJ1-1,TGTGCCAGCAAGGTAAAAGGGGGCGGCACTGAAGCTTTCTTT,CASKVKGGGTEAFF
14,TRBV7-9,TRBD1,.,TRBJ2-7,TGTGCCAGCAGCTTAGTCGACAGGGACCACGAGCAGTACTTC,CASSLVDRDHEQYF
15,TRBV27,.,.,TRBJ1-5,TGTGCCAGCAGTCCCCCGGGCAGCCTGAATCAGCCCCAGCATTTT,CASSPPGSLNQPQHF
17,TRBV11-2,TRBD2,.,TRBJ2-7,TGTGCCAGCAGCTTAGGGACTAGCGGGGGAAGCTCCTACGAGCAGTACTTC,CASSLGTSGGSSYEQYF
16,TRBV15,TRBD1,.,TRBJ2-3,TGTGCCACCAGCAGAGGGACAGGGGCGATCACAGATACGCAGTATTTT,CATSRGTGAITDTQYF
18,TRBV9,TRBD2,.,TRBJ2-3,TGTGCCAGCAGCCCGGCCGGGACTAGCGGGTGGGAATCGGATACGCAGTATTTT,CASSPAGTSGWESDTQYF
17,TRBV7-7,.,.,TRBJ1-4,TGTGCCAGCAGCTCCGCTAGGGATGGGGCAACTAATGAAAAACTGTTTTTT,CASSSARDGATNEKLFF
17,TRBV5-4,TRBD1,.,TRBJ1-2,TGTGCCAGCAGCTTGGATTCCGGGACAGCCGATAACTATGGCTACACCTTC,CASSLDSGTADNYGYTF
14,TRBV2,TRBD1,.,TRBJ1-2,TGTGCCAGCAACGGGGGCCAGGGGGCTCCTGGCTACACCTTC,CASNGGQGAPGYTF
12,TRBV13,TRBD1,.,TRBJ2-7,TGTGCCAGCAGCCCTACAGGGGACGAGCAGTACTTC,CASSPTGDEQYF
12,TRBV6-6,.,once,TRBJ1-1,TGTGCCAGCACCCGTAGTTTCCCGCTGGCTTTCTTT,CASTRSFPLAFF
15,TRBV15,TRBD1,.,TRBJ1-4,TGTGCCACCAGCAGGACCGACAGGGGGAGTGAAAAACTGTTTTTT,CATSRTDRGSEKLFF
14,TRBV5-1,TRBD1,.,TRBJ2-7,TGCGCCAGCAGCAGAGGGACAGGGGTCAACGAGCAGTACTTC,CASSRGTGVNEQYF
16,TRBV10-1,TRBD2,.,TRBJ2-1,TGCGCCAGCAGTGAGTTAGCGGGAGGGCCCAGGAATGAGCAGTTCTTC,CASSELAGGPRNEQFF
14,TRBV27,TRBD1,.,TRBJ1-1,TGTGCCAGCCGACAGGGGGGCATGAACACTGAAGCTTTCTTT,CASRQGGMNTEAFF
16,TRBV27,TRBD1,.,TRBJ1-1,TGTGCCAGCAGTTTATTCTCGATGGACAGGTTCACTGAAGCTTTCTTT,CASSLFSMDRFTEAFF
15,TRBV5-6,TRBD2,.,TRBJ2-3,TGTGCCAGCAGCATGTCTAGCGGGAGGTTAGATACGCAGTATTTT,CASSMSSGRLDTQYF